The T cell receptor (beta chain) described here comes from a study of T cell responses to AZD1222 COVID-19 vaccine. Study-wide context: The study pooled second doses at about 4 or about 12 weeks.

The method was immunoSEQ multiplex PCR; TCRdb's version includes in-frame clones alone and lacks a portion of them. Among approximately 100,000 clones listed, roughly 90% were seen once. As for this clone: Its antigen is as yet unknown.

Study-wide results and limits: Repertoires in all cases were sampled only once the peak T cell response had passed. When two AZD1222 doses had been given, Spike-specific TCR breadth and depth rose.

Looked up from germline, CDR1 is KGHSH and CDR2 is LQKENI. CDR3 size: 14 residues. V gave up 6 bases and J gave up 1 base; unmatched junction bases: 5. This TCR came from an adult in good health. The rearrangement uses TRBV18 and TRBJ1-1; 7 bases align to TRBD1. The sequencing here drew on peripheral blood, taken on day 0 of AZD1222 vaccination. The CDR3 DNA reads TGTGCCAGCTCCCCGGGACAGTGGAACACTGAAGCTTTCTTT. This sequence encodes CASSPGQWNTEAFF.